The sequence of this T cell receptor beta chain was determined in a study of blood T cell repertoires in COVID-19. Across the whole study: From T cells, B-cell-depleted T cells, or PBMCs came the material, which was cDNA or gDNA.

The germline gives CDR1 SGHRS, CDR2 YFSETQ. V shed 4 bases, J shed 0 bases, and the junction held 10 bases outside the gene matches. The CDR3 is 16 amino acids. Original processing notes: Amplification of reference gene primers provided the estimated nucleated cell counts. Using immunoSEQ multiplex PCR, the repertoire was profiled, and TCRdb retains in-frame clones only, with some absent. V and J calls plus clone size are reproduced from that table; the DNA served to infer D and trimming. The data contain roughly 250,000 clones, around 79% of them singletons. This TCR came from a woman older than 75 with acute or convalescent COVID-19. The sample was peripheral blood. The J gene is TRBJ2-7, the V gene TRBV5-1, with 7 bases identical to TRBD1. This CDR3 is CASSPETGSFSYEQYF. CDR3 DNA: TGCGCCAGCAGCCCGGAGACAGGGTCGTTCTCCTACGAGCAGTACTTC.